These 9 T cell receptor beta chains originate from one sample sequenced in a study of blood T cell repertoires in COVID-19. Libraries were prepared by immunoSEQ multiplex PCR; TCRdb keeps only in-frame clonotypes and omits some of them. The sample carries over 30,000 clones, roughly 75% recorded once. Sequencing used peripheral blood. Receptors originate from a man aged 80 or over with active or convalescent COVID-19.

The chain uses TRBV5-5 and TRBJ2-7; D might be TRBD1 (5 bases). V shed 1 base and J shed 3 bases, with 11 bases lying between them. From germline, CDR1 is SGHKS and CDR2 YYEKEE (reference sequence). The CDR3 spans 14 residues. The CDR3 is CASSLTGILYEQYF. Written as DNA, the CDR3 is TGTGCCAGCAGCTTGACAGGAATCCTCTACGAGCAGTACTTC.

The chain employs TRBV21-1 and TRBJ2-5; the DNA was not compared with TRBD1, the D call given in the table. TRBV21-1 is designated a pseudogene. There are 14 residues in the CDR3. CDR3 nucleotide sequence: TGTGCCAGCAGCAAAGGACAGGGGCAAGAGACCCAGTACTTC. Residues: CASSKGQGQETQYF.

The CDR3 here is CASSSAGTGVNEQFF. The CDR3, as DNA: TGTGCCAGCAGCTCGGCCGGGACAGGGGTCAATGAGCAGTTCTTC. V usage is TRBV7-9 and J usage is TRBJ2-1; 10 bases map to TRBD1. V gave up 4 bases and J gave up 6 bases; unmatched junction bases: 6. CDR1 and CDR2 from the germline V gene are SEHNR and FQNEAQ (reference sequence). The CDR3 consists of 15 residues.

The gene calls are TRBV7-9 and TRBJ2-3, with 10 positions matching TRBD2. Per germline, CDR1 SEHNR and CDR2 FQNEAQ (reference sequence). V was clipped by 5 bases and J by 3 bases; unmatched bases: 11. The CDR3 loop spans 17 amino acids. CDR3 DNA sequence: TGTGCCAGCAGCCCGGACGGGACTAGCGTATCGACAGATACGCAGTATTTT. This encodes CASSPDGTSVSTDTQYF. The complete variable domain, with remaining parts taken from reference TRBV7-9 and TRBJ2-3, reads DTGVSQNPRHKITKRGQNVTFRCDPISEHNRLYWYRQTLGQGPEFLTYFQNEAQLEKSRLLSDRFSAERPKGSFSTLEIQRTEQGDSAMYLCASSPDGTSVSTDTQYFGPGTRLTVL.

The J gene is TRBJ2-5, the V gene TRBV7-9; 12 positions match TRBD2. Per germline, CDR1 SEHNR and CDR2 FQNEAQ (reference sequence). The V gene end was trimmed by 3 bases and the J gene end by 7 bases; junction bases not matched to a gene: 3. The CDR3 length is 14 residues. This chain's CDR3 is CASSFASGGGTQYF. The DNA for the CDR3 is TGTGCCAGCAGCTTTGCTAGCGGGGGGGGGACCCAGTACTTC.

The chain joins TRBV19 to TRBJ2-2; tentatively, D is TRBD1 (5 bases). Looked up from germline, CDR1 is LNHDA and CDR2 is SQIVND (reference sequence). Between the trimmed V and J ends, which lost 4 bases and 8 bases, there was a span of 20 bases. The CDR3 sequence is 16 residues long. The CDR3 coding sequence is TGTGCCAGTAGTAGTTCACAGGAGACGCCGAGAGGGGAGCTGTTTTTT. Translation: CASSSSQETPRGELFF. The complete variable domain, with remaining parts taken from reference TRBV19 and TRBJ2-2, reads DGGITQSPKYLFRKEGQNVTLSCEQNLNHDAMYWYRQDPGQGLRLIYYSQIVNDFQKGDIAEGYSVSREKKESFPLTVTSAQKNPTAFYLCASSSSQETPRGELFFGEGSRLTVL.

This chain uses TRBV28 with TRBJ1-3; 7 bases match TRBD1. The germline V gene has CDR1 MDHEN and CDR2 SYDVKM. V shed 5 bases and J 3 bases; nucleotides not matched to a gene: 7. The CDR3 runs 15 residues. This CDR3 reads CASSRTGTDGNTIYF. The CDR3 DNA follows: TGTGCCAGCAGTCGCACCGGGACAGATGGAAACACCATATATTTT.

V is TRBV18 and J is TRBJ1-5; D is perhaps TRBD1 (5 bases). This CDR3 spans 16 amino acids. The V end lost 6 bases, the J end lost 3 bases, and 18 bases lay between the germline ends. The V gene's germline CDR1 is KGHSH and CDR2 LQKENI. CDR3 residues: CASSLGQQALNQPQHF. The CDR3 nucleotides are TGTGCCAGCTCCTTGGGTCAACAGGCCCTCAATCAGCCCCAGCATTTT. Using reference TRBV18 and TRBJ1-5 for the parts outside the CDR3, the full variable domain is NAGVMQNPRHLVRRRGQEARLRCSPMKGHSHVYWYRQLPEEGLKFMVYLQKENIIDESGMPKERFSAEFPKEGPSILRIQQVVRGDSAAYFCASSLGQQALNQPQHFGDGTRLSIL.

V gene TRBV2 combines with J gene TRBJ2-3; 8 bases match TRBD1. J gave up 3 bases and V 4 bases, and 18 bases lay outside the gene matches. Germline V CDR1 and CDR2: SNHLY, FYNNEI. CDR3 length equals 19 residues. The CDR3 bases are TGTGCCAGCAGTGGGCCGACAGGGGTCTACATTTCCGATACAGATACGCAGTATTTT. Protein sequence: CASSGPTGVYISDTDTQYF.